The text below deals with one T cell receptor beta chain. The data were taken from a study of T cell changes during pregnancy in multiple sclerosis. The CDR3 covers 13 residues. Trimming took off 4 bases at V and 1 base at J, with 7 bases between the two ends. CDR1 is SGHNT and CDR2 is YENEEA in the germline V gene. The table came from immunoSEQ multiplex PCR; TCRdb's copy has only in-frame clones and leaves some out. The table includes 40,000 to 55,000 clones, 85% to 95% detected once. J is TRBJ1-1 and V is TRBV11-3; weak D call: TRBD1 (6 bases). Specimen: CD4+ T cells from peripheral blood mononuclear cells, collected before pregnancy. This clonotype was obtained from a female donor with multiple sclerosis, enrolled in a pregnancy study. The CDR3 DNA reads TGTGCCAGCAGCTCGGGACAGAACACTGAAGCTTTCTTT. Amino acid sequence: CASSSGQNTEAFF.